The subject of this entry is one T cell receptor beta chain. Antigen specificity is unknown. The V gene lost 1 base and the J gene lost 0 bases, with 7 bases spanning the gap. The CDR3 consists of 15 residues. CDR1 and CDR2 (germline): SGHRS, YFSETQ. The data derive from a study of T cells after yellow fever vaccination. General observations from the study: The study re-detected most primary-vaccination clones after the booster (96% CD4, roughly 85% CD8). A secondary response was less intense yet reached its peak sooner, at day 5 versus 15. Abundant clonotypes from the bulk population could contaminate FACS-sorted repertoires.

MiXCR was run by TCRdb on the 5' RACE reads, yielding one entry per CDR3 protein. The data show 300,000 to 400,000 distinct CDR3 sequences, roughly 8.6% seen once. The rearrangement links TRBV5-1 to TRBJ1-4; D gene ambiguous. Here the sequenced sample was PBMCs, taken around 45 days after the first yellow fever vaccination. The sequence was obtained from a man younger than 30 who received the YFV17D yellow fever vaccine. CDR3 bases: TGCGCCAGCAGCTTGTCGGCGGCAACTAATGAAAAACTGTTTTTT. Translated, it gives CASSLSAATNEKLFF.